The clone carrying this TCR beta chain was observed at least ten times. The target antigen is unknown. Amplified regions were TCR beta CDR3 sequences from RNA transcripts. The HTBI primer set served for first-round RT-PCR of the TCR CDR3. In TCRdb, the multiplex PCR reads were re-called with MiXCR into one record per CDR3 protein. The sample has hundreds of thousands of distinct CDR3 sequences, 15% to 17% seen once. These data belong to a study of T cells in Graves' hyperthyroidism and ophthalmopathy. Patients were excluded for uncontrolled infection, other autoimmune disease, pregnancy or lactation. The CDR3 covers 13 residues. Losses at the gene ends were 6 bases for V and 4 bases for J; bases not matched to a gene: 4. General observations from the study: Among thyroid clonotypes expanded above 0.001, most also appeared in blood. A model of 13 V-J pairs discriminated ophthalmopathy from stable hyperthyroidism.

The chain is built from TRBV12-3 or TRBV12-4 and TRBJ2-7, with 9 bases that match TRBD1. This TCR derives from a woman under 30 with Graves' hyperthyroidism. The sequencing input was blood. CDR3 nucleotide sequence: TGTGCCAGCAGCTTACAGGGGGCTTACGAGCAGTACTTC. It yields the protein CASSLQGAYEQYF.